The 21 T cell receptor beta chains presented below share a single source sample, sequenced in a study of identical twins. TCRdb ran MiXCR on the 5' RACE reads and lists one entry per CDR3 protein. The table includes 200,000 to 250,000 distinct CDR3 sequences, 6% to 7% detected once. Another study also made use of these data, one on T cells expressing NK-cell markers.

Specimen: CD8+ T cells sorted from blood. Every receptor here comes from a woman aged 18-29 years in good health.

This clonotype was observed a handful of times. For the CDR3, the DNA is TGTGCCAGCAGCTTAGGTTTGAGCCCTTACACCGGGGAGCTGTTTTTT. Protein product: CASSLGLSPYTGELFF. The chain recombines TRBV7-3 with TRBJ2-2; D unresolved. The germline CDR1 and CDR2 sequences are SGHTA and FQGTGA. The CDR3 has 16 amino acids. Trimming took 2 bases from V and 3 from J, leaving 13 bases between them.

The V and J genes are TRBV6-2 or TRBV6-3 and TRBJ2-1; 8 nucleotides agree with TRBD1. From germline, CDR1 is MNHEY and CDR2 SVGEGT. V gave up 5 bases and J gave up 8 bases; unmatched junction bases: 11. CDR3 length equals 15 residues. DNA for the CDR3: TGTGCCAGCAGTAAGGACTGGACAGGGCAGGATGAGCAGTTCTTC. Its translation: CASSKDWTGQDEQFF.

V gene TRBV6-2 or TRBV6-3 combines with J gene TRBJ2-1, with 9 bases lining up with TRBD2. The CDR3 spans 16 residues. Germline V gene lookup returns CDR1 MNHEY and CDR2 SVGEGT. V was pared by 0 bases and J by 3 bases, with 3 bases of the junction left unmatched. CDR3 region: CASSYSWREGYNEQFF. The DNA of the CDR3 is TGTGCCAGCAGTTACTCATGGCGGGAGGGCTACAATGAGCAGTTCTTC.

The V call is TRBV9, the J call TRBJ2-5; D is possibly TRBD1 (6 bases). CDR1 SGDLS and CDR2 YYNGEE come from the germline V gene. The CDR3 covers 18 residues. V was shortened by 2 bases and J by 1 base, with 21 bases between the two germline ends. The CDR3 sequence is CASSVYSWGPAFQETQYF. The CDR3, as DNA: TGTGCCAGCAGCGTGTATTCTTGGGGGCCTGCCTTCCAAGAGACCCAGTACTTC.

The rearrangement joins TRBV7-9 to TRBJ2-7, with 8 nucleotides matching TRBD2. Germline V gene data show CDR1 as SEHNR and CDR2 as FQNEAQ (reference sequence). This CDR3 comprises 15 residues. The V and J ends lost 5 bases and 5 bases, in that order; junction bases with no gene match: 11. CDR3 coding DNA: TGTGCCAGCAGCCATCGGGAGCGGGAGCGTGACGAGCAGTACTTC. Its translation is CASSHRERERDEQYF.

At least ten counts were recorded for this clonotype. CDR3 loop: CASTLTRAYGYTF. The CDR3 coding sequence is TGTGCCAGCACCCTTACAAGGGCTTATGGCTACACCTTC. The chain joins TRBV12-3 or TRBV12-4 to TRBJ1-2; D is ambiguous. V was pared by 7 bases and J by 5 bases, with 14 bases between. This CDR3 region has 13 residues.

The table lists this clonotype with many counts. This sequence joins TRBV12-3 or TRBV12-4 and TRBJ2-7, with D perhaps assigned TRBD1 or TRBD2 (5 bases each). The CDR3 is 17 amino acids. V dropped 0 bases and J dropped 2 bases, with 17 bases sitting between them. The chain's CDR3 is CASSLALGGNEAYEQYF. Written as DNA, the CDR3 is TGTGCCAGCAGTTTAGCGCTTGGGGGAAATGAGGCCTACGAGCAGTACTTC.

This clonotype was picked up a small number of times. The J gene is TRBJ2-7, the V gene TRBV12-3 or TRBV12-4; the D gene is possibly TRBD1 (6 bases). Trimming shortened V by 3 bases and J by 0 bases, and 21 bases separated the two germline ends. This CDR3 is 18 amino acids long. CDR3 sequence (DNA): TGTGCCAGCAGTTTTTTTTACAGGGTGGGCACCAGCTCCTACGAGCAGTACTTC. Translating gives CASSFFYRVGTSSYEQYF.

This clonotype was found a few times. The chain employs TRBV14 and TRBJ1-1; 8 bases are a match to TRBD1. The CDR3 totals 13 residues. The V segment lost 6 bases and the J segment 4 bases; nucleotides outside the gene matches: 4. Germline V gene sequence: CDR1 SGHDN, CDR2 FVKESK. This chain's CDR3 is CASRHRGFTEAFF. The CDR3, as DNA: TGTGCCAGCAGACACAGGGGGTTCACTGAAGCTTTCTTT. Full variable domain (rest looked up from reference TRBV14 and TRBJ1-1): EAGVTQFPSHSVIEKGQTVTLRCDPISGHDNLYWYRRVMGKEIKFLLHFVKESKQDESGMPNNRFLAERTGGTYSTLKVQPAELEDSGVYFCASRHRGFTEAFFGQGTRLTVV.

This clonotype occurred many times. The V call is TRBV6-1, the J call TRBJ2-7; weak D call: TRBD1 (5 bases). Per germline, CDR1 MNHNS and CDR2 SASEGT. V was cut by 5 bases and J by 5 bases, with 16 bases left in between. The CDR3 has 14 amino acids. The CDR3, as DNA: TGTGCCAGCAGTAATACACAGGATATTGACGAGCAGTACTTC. This gives the protein CASSNTQDIDEQYF.

Ten or more counts support this clonotype. The genes are TRBV4-2 and TRBJ2-7; the match to TRBD1 covers 10 bases. The CDR3 runs to 16 residues. The junction had 8 bases not matched to a gene; V was cut back by 0 bases and J by 6 bases. From germline, CDR1 is LGHNA and CDR2 YNFKEQ. As DNA, the CDR3 is TGTGCCAGCAGCCAAGATACGGGGACAGGGGTTATCGAGCAGTACTTC. This gives the protein CASSQDTGTGVIEQYF.

This clonotype was counted ten times or more. The rearrangement links TRBV5-5 to TRBJ2-7, with 7 bases matching TRBD2. CDR1 SGHKS and CDR2 YYEKEE come from the germline V gene (reference sequence). CDR3 length: 14 amino acids. V was pared by 3 bases and J by 7 bases, with 10 bases of the junction left unmatched. The CDR3 region has the DNA TGTGCCAGCAGCTCGGATCTCCGGGACTATGAGCAGTACTTC. Its translation: CASSSDLRDYEQYF. Variable domain in full (rest from reference TRBV5-5 and TRBJ2-7): DAGVTQSPTHLIKTRGQQVTLRCSPISGHKSVSWYQQVLGQGPQFIFQYYEKEERGRGNFPDRFSARQFPNYSSELNVNALLLGDSALYLCASSSDLRDYEQYFGPGTRLTVT.

This clonotype was counted many times. This chain connects TRBV29-1 to TRBJ1-2; D is ambiguous. The CDR3 loop spans 14 amino acids. V shed 0 bases and J shed 7 bases, with 15 bases lying between them. Looked up from germline, CDR1 is SQVTM and CDR2 is ANQGSEA. CDR3 residues: CSVEDRQRSGGYTF. CDR3 bases: TGCAGCGTTGAAGATCGACAACGGTCCGGTGGCTACACCTTC.

V usage is TRBV3-1 and J usage is TRBJ1-2, with 7 nucleotides matching TRBD1. The J segment lost 4 bases and the V segment lost 0 bases, leaving 8 bases of the junction unmatched. CDR3 length: 16 amino acids. Per the germline V gene, CDR1 is LGHDT and CDR2 is YNNKEL (reference sequence). This CDR3 is CASSQDLETGPYGYTF. The CDR3 coding sequence is TGTGCCAGCAGCCAAGATCTGGAGACAGGGCCCTATGGCTACACCTTC.

This clonotype was counted a few times. The J gene is TRBJ2-5, the V gene TRBV27, with D perhaps matching TRBD2 (7 bases). The CDR3 runs to 15 residues. The germline V and J ends were trimmed by 2 bases and 1 base, with 11 bases remaining between them. The germline gives CDR1 MNHEY, CDR2 SMNVEV (reference sequence). The CDR3 sequence is CASSLIGGLQETQYF. DNA for the CDR3: TGTGCCAGCAGTTTAATCGGGGGGCTCCAAGAGACCCAGTACTTC.

The V and J genes are TRBV9 and TRBJ2-3, with 8 bases identical to TRBD1. This CDR3 contains 15 residues. The V gene end was trimmed by 3 bases and the J gene end by 5 bases; junction bases not matched to a gene: 8. Germline CDR1 is SGDLS and CDR2 is YYNGEE. CDR3 sequence reads: CASSAPGTGQDTQYF. Written as DNA, the CDR3 is TGTGCCAGCAGCGCCCCCGGGACAGGCCAAGATACGCAGTATTTT.

This rearrangement joins TRBV27 to TRBJ2-7; D ambiguous. The CDR3 sequence is 11 residues long. V lost 7 bases, J lost 4 bases, and 8 bases lay in between. The germline gives CDR1 MNHEY, CDR2 SMNVEV (reference sequence). CDR3 region: CASTDFYEQYF. CDR3 DNA: TGTGCCAGCACAGATTTTTACGAGCAGTACTTC.

The J gene is TRBJ1-1, the V gene TRBV11-3; weak D call: TRBD1 (5 bases). Germline V gives CDR1 SGHNT, CDR2 YENEEA. V lost 3 bases and J 6 bases, leaving 17 bases between the germline ends. This CDR3 has 15 residues. The CDR3 DNA reads as TGTGCCAGCAGCTTTTCGGACATGGAGTTCGCTGAAGCTTTCTTT. It encodes CASSFSDMEFAEAFF.

This clonotype showed up many times. The chain joins TRBV5-6 to TRBJ2-7; D is undetermined. V shed 0 bases and J shed 6 bases, with 7 bases lying between them. CDR1 and CDR2 (germline): SGHDT, YYEEEE. CDR3 size: 12 residues. CDR3 DNA sequence: TGTGCCAGCAGCTTGGCCCTCGGCGAGCAGTACTTC. Translating it yields CASSLALGEQYF.

The rearrangement uses TRBV10-3 and TRBJ2-7; tentative D call: TRBD2 (6 bases). Trimming left V 7 bases short and J 3 bases short, with 19 bases between. Germline V gives CDR1 ENHRY, CDR2 SYGVKD. The length of the CDR3 is 15 residues. CDR3 region: CAIKPTRDGGYEQYF. Here the CDR3 DNA reads TGTGCCATCAAACCGACCCGGGACGGGGGCTACGAGCAGTACTTC.

This clonotype was seen a handful of times. The V call is TRBV6-5, the J call TRBJ2-7, with D perhaps TRBD1 (7 bases). This CDR3 contains 12 residues. Germline lookup yields CDR1 MNHEY and CDR2 SVGAGI. CDR3 in amino acids: CATATGRYEQYF. In DNA, the CDR3 is TGTGCTACGGCGACAGGGAGGTACGAGCAGTACTTC.